This T cell receptor beta chain stems from a study of OX40 agonist ivuxolimab in advanced cancers. Study-wide background: The study gave patients intravenous ivuxolimab at 0.01 to 10 mg/kg every 2 weeks. Two patients with cutaneous melanoma and one with hepatocellular carcinoma, three in total, showed partial responses.

The table came from immunoSEQ multiplex PCR; TCRdb's copy has only in-frame clones and leaves some out. The sample gives more than 50,000 clones, roughly 92% of which show up once; roughly 12% is in the top ten. This clone was found a few times. Antigen unknown. The germline CDR1 and CDR2 sequences are ENHRY and SYGVKD. This CDR3 spans 15 amino acids. Trimming stripped 7 bases from V and 6 bases from J, with 21 bases between. Study-wide findings and caveats: Expanded clones were, on average, more numerous in CD8+ T cells than in CD4+. No antigen was identified for the clonally expanded peripheral T cells.

The chain links TRBV10-3 to TRBJ1-1; TRBD1 might be the D (6 bases). The TCR originated in an adult with an advanced solid tumor such as melanoma, head and neck, liver or kidney cancer. The input for sequencing was CD4+ or CD8+ T cells sorted from blood, taken in a trial of the OX40 agonist ivuxolimab. The CDR3 protein is CAIKGRGGLSAEAFF. In DNA form, the CDR3 reads TGTGCCATCAAGGGCAGGGGCGGGCTATCGGCTGAAGCTTTCTTT.